The 8 T cell receptor beta chains in this list originate from one sample, sequenced in a study of T cells in Graves' hyperthyroidism and ophthalmopathy. RNA transcripts were the template for amplifying TCR beta CDR3 regions. The HTBI set primed first-round TCR CDR3 RT-PCR. In TCRdb, the multiplex PCR reads were re-called with MiXCR into one record per CDR3 protein. The sample has approximately 590,000 distinct CDR3 sequences, about half seen once. The sample was peripheral blood or thyroid tissue (not recorded which). The source of these receptors is a woman aged 18-30 years with Graves' hyperthyroidism.

V and J are TRBV7-9 and TRBJ2-7; 9 bases fit TRBD1. V shed 8 bases and J 3 bases; nucleotides not matched to a gene: 5. This CDR3 is 13 amino acids long. Germline lookup yields CDR1 SEHNR and CDR2 FQNEAQ (reference sequence). The CDR3 reads CASLGGQGYEQYF. CDR3 DNA sequence: TGTGCCAGCCTTGGGGGACAGGGCTACGAGCAGTACTTC. Drawing the rest from reference TRBV7-9 and TRBJ2-7, the complete variable domain is DTGVSQNPRHKITKRGQNVTFRCDPISEHNRLYWYRQTLGQGPEFLTYFQNEAQLEKSRLLSDRFSAERPKGSFSTLEIQRTEQGDSAMYLCASLGGQGYEQYFGPGTRLTVT.

V gene TRBV19 combines with J gene TRBJ2-5; 8 bases map to TRBD1. The V gene's germline CDR1 is LNHDA and CDR2 SQIVND (reference sequence). The CDR3 extends over 18 amino acids. Trimming took 3 bases from V and 4 from J; bases not matched to a gene: 16. The CDR3 spells CASSIRGPGGIVGETQYF. CDR3 DNA sequence: TGTGCCAGTAGTATCAGGGGCCCAGGGGGCATCGTCGGAGAGACCCAGTACTTC.

This rearrangement joins TRBV29-1 to TRBJ2-5, with D tentatively TRBD2 (5 bases). Per germline, CDR1 SQVTM and CDR2 ANQGSEA. V was clipped by 8 bases and J by 3 bases, with 19 bases between them. The CDR3 extends over 14 amino acids. In DNA, the CDR3 is TGCAGCCCTGCGGCCAGCGGACCAAAAGAGACCCAGTACTTC. Translated: CSPAASGPKETQYF.

The rearrangement uses TRBV7-1 and TRBJ2-5; 11 bases agree with TRBD2. TRBV7-1 belongs to the ORF category, with a function that is uncertain. J gave up 4 bases and V 5 bases, and 15 bases lay outside the gene matches. The CDR3 length is 18 residues. CDR3 coding DNA: TGTGCCAGCAGCGCTTACCTGTACTATAGCGGGAGGGCAGAGACCCAGTACTTC. Encoded protein: CASSAYLYYSGRAETQYF.

Regarding this clonotype: The CDR3 does not end in the conserved phenylalanine or tryptophan, so this is likely a read error. The chain carries TRBV11-1 and TRBJ2-7; D may be TRBD2 (5 bases). Gene TRBJ2-5 matches the end of the DNA better, so the J call may be wrong. This CDR3 contains 13 residues. Looked up from germline, CDR1 is SGHAT and CDR2 is FQDESV (reference sequence). The CDR3 loop is CASRKSSEETQYL. Written as DNA, the CDR3 is TGTGCCAGCAGGAAAAGTAGCGAAGAGACCCAGTACTTG.

V is TRBV24-1 and J is TRBJ2-5; maybe TRBD2 (6 bases). The length of the CDR3 is 15 residues. Trimming took off 3 bases at V and 0 bases at J, with 10 bases between the two ends. The germline CDR1 and CDR2 sequences are KGHDR and SFDVKD. CDR3: CATSDHRDYQETQYF. In DNA form, the CDR3 reads TGTGCCACCAGTGATCATCGGGACTACCAAGAGACCCAGTACTTC.

This clonotype was counted between two and nine times. A read error may produce the germline difference seen at one junction end. The rearrangement links TRBV10-3 to TRBJ1-2, with 7 bases matching TRBD1. Germline V gene lookup returns CDR1 ENHRY and CDR2 SYGVKD. CDR3 length: 13 amino acids. The CDR3: CASSDDRAYGYTF. The DNA for the CDR3 is TGTGCCAGCAGTGACGACAGGGCCTATGGCTACACCTTC.

This clonotype was seen only a few times. V gene TRBV6-6 combines with J gene TRBJ1-5; D remains unclear. The CDR3 loop spans 14 amino acids. Germline lookup yields CDR1 MNHNY and CDR2 SVGAGI (reference sequence). The V gene lost 0 bases and the J gene lost 7 bases, with 10 bases spanning the gap. In nucleotides, the CDR3 is TGTGCCAGCAGTTACTCTGCGGGGATCCAGCCCCAGCATTTT. This codes for CASSYSAGIQPQHF.